A single sample is the source of the 21 T cell receptor beta chains below, sequenced in a study of blood T cell repertoires in COVID-19 (dated by TCRdb to 2020 to 2022). The library was built by means of the immunoSEQ multiplex PCR assay. The table was pulled from immuneACCESS by TCRdb, which kept in-frame rearrangements only. Such tables lose some clones; where checked, under half of the loss comes from unresolved V genes, and the rest has no known cause. For this sample the table gives fewer than 350,000 clones, of which around 89% were detected only once. The biggest ten clones account for around a tenth of the sample. The sample taken for sequencing was PBMCs or T cells enriched from blood (not recorded which). The source of these receptors is a woman in her thirties or forties who had recovered from COVID-19.

The chain is built from TRBV27 and TRBJ1-1; tentatively, D is TRBD1 (5 bases). CDR1 and CDR2 (germline): MNHEY, SMNVEV (reference sequence). This CDR3 comprises 16 residues. V was cut by 8 bases and J by 0 bases, with 19 bases left in between. The CDR3 DNA reads TGTGCCAGCCCTTGGGGGGGGGACCCAATGAACACTGAAGCTTTCTTT. Translation gives CASPWGGDPMNTEAFF.

The chain combines TRBV12-3 or TRBV12-4 with TRBJ2-3; D not resolved. This CDR3 is built from 11 residues. Trimming stripped 7 bases from V and 2 bases from J, with 4 bases between. CDR3 sequence (DNA): TGTGCCAGCACCCACACAGATACGCAGTATTTT. This encodes CASTHTDTQYF.

The rearrangement joins TRBV18 to TRBJ2-3, with 11 nucleotides matching TRBD1. CDR1 is KGHSH and CDR2 is LQKENI in the germline V gene. The CDR3 contains 15 residues. V lost 4 bases and J lost 5; bases outside the gene matches: 5. The chain's CDR3 is CASSLGTGGKDTQYF. In nucleotides, the CDR3 is TGTGCCAGCTCACTCGGGACAGGGGGAAAAGATACGCAGTATTTT.

The CDR3 DNA follows: TGTGCCAGTAGGACAGACCAAGAGACCCAGTACTTC. Amino acids: CASRTDQETQYF. The chain couples TRBV2 to TRBJ2-5; tentative D call: TRBD1 (6 bases). Trimming left V 9 bases short and J 0 bases short, with 8 bases between. The germline CDR1 and CDR2 sequences are SNHLY and FYNNEI. The CDR3 covers 12 residues. Complete variable domain (other parts from reference TRBV2 and TRBJ2-5): EPEVTQTPSHQVTQMGQEVILRCVPISNHLYFYWYRQILGQKVEFLVSFYNNEISEKSEIFDDQFSVERPDGSNFTLKIRSTKLEDSAMYFCASRTDQETQYFGPGTRLLVL.

This clone was seen just once. This sequence joins TRBV9 and TRBJ2-2, with 7 nucleotides matching TRBD2. Looked up from germline, CDR1 is SGDLS and CDR2 is YYNGEE. Trimming took 4 bases from V and 8 from J; bases not matched to a gene: 14. CDR3 length: 16 residues. CDR3 DNA sequence: TGTGCCAGCAGCTTCTCCCCGACTAGCTCGCCTGGGGAGCTGTTTTTT. Encoded protein: CASSFSPTSSPGELFF.

V and J are TRBV13 and TRBJ2-1, with 9 bases fitting TRBD2. The CDR3 runs to 15 residues. Germline V gives CDR1 PRHDT, CDR2 FYEKMQ (reference sequence). With V trimmed by 4 bases and J by 8 bases, 9 bases remained unmatched. This CDR3 reads CASSSRGSGSDEQFF. The CDR3 DNA sequence: TGTGCCAGCAGCTCTCGTGGTAGCGGGAGCGATGAGCAGTTCTTC.

The rearrangement joins TRBV5-1 to TRBJ2-7; tentatively, D is TRBD1 (5 bases). The CDR3 is 11 residues long. Trimming left V 0 bases short and J 7 bases short, with 5 bases between. Looked up from germline, CDR1 is SGHRS and CDR2 is YFSETQ. CDR3 residues: CASSLGTEQYF. CDR3 sequence (DNA): TGCGCCAGCAGCTTGGGGACAGAGCAGTACTTC.

This clone came up a few times. The V call is TRBV10-2, the J call TRBJ2-5; 8 bases line up with TRBD2. Germline CDR1 WSHSY, CDR2 SAAADI. V was clipped by 0 bases and J by 5 bases; unmatched bases: 5. This CDR3 region has 15 residues. The CDR3 reads CASSESAGAGETQYF. CDR3 coding DNA: TGCGCCAGCAGTGAGTCAGCGGGAGCGGGGGAGACCCAGTACTTC.

This clone has a single count. The CDR3 is CASSPRGGEDYEQYF. The DNA of the CDR3 is TGTGCCAGCAGCCCCCGGGGAGGGGAGGACTACGAGCAGTACTTC. This sequence joins TRBV5-4 and TRBJ2-7; 7 nucleotides align to TRBD2. The ends lost 4 bases at V and 3 bases at J; junction bases unmatched: 10. From germline, CDR1 is SGHNT and CDR2 YYREEE (reference sequence). The CDR3 is made up of 15 amino acids.

The rearrangement links TRBV6-4 to TRBJ2-5; TRBD2 matches 9 bases. V was pared by 2 bases and J by 4 bases, with 14 bases of the junction left unmatched. The CDR3 runs to 18 residues. CDR1 is MRHNA and CDR2 is SNTAGT in the germline V gene. The CDR3 here is CASSDPRRASGGSETQYF. The CDR3 DNA reads as TGTGCCAGCAGTGACCCCCGTCGTGCGAGCGGGGGGTCAGAGACCCAGTACTTC.

The CDR3 here is CAWSVHRKSNQPQHF. The CDR3 DNA follows: TGTGCCTGGAGTGTACACAGGAAAAGCAATCAGCCCCAGCATTTT. The chain recombines TRBV30 with TRBJ1-5; TRBD1 might be the D (5 bases). This CDR3 contains 15 residues. The V gene lost 0 bases and the J gene lost 1 base, with 10 bases spanning the gap. The germline V gene encodes CDR1 GTSNPN and CDR2 SVGIG (reference sequence). The full variable domain, in which reference TRBV30 and TRBJ1-5 provide the parts outside the CDR3, is SQTIHQWPATLVQPVGSPLSLECTVEGTSNPNLYWYRQAAGRGLQLLFYSVGIGQISSEVPQNLSASRPQDRQFILSSKKLLLSDSGFYLCAWSVHRKSNQPQHFGDGTRLSIL.

The chain joins TRBV6-5 to TRBJ2-1; D gene uncertain. Trimming cost V 5 bases and J 2 bases, with 13 bases left between them. Germline CDR1 reads MNHEY; CDR2 reads SVGAGI. The CDR3 contains 15 residues. The CDR3 coding sequence is TGTGCCAGCAGTACAGTTCTGAGCCCCTACAATGAGCAGTTCTTC. Its translation is CASSTVLSPYNEQFF.

This chain uses TRBV7-9 with TRBJ2-7, with 8 bases that match TRBD1. CDR1 SEHNR and CDR2 FQNEAQ come from the germline V gene (reference sequence). CDR3 length: 12 amino acids. The V segment lost 6 bases and the J segment 4 bases; nucleotides outside the gene matches: 2. The CDR3 region has the DNA TGTGCCAGCAGTTACAGGGGGTACGAGCAGTACTTC. This gives the protein CASSYRGYEQYF. The full variable domain, in which reference TRBV7-9 and TRBJ2-7 provide the parts outside the CDR3, is DTGVSQNPRHKITKRGQNVTFRCDPISEHNRLYWYRQTLGQGPEFLTYFQNEAQLEKSRLLSDRFSAERPKGSFSTLEIQRTEQGDSAMYLCASSYRGYEQYFGPGTRLTVT.

This clone appeared a single time. This chain uses TRBV6-2 or TRBV6-3 with TRBJ1-2; 7 bases fit TRBD1. Germline V gene sequence: CDR1 MNHEY, CDR2 SVGEGT. The CDR3 runs to 15 residues. V trimming: 6 bases; J trimming: 4 bases; junction bases outside the gene matches: 11. CDR3 nucleotides: TGTGCCAGCAGCCTACCGCCCGACAGGGCCTATGGCTACACCTTC. The encoded protein is CASSLPPDRAYGYTF.

This CDR3 reads CATVAGAYNEQFF. DNA of the CDR3: TGTGCCACCGTAGCGGGAGCCTACAATGAGCAGTTCTTC. J is TRBJ2-1 and V is TRBV7-9; 9 bases are shared with TRBD2. In germline, CDR1 is SEHNR, CDR2 FQNEAQ (reference sequence). The ends lost 10 bases at V and 2 bases at J; junction bases unmatched: 3. The CDR3 length is 13 residues.

The rearrangement joins TRBV9 to TRBJ2-7; TRBD2 is a possible D gene (6 bases). V was pared by 0 bases and J by 5 bases, with 15 bases between. The germline V gene encodes CDR1 SGDLS and CDR2 YYNGEE. The CDR3 totals 15 residues. The CDR3 is CASSVVGTPLDEQYF. The CDR3, as DNA: TGTGCCAGCAGCGTAGTAGGGACTCCTCTGGACGAGCAGTACTTC.

The genes are TRBV11-2 and TRBJ2-7, with 10 bases identical to TRBD2. CDR3 length equals 15 residues. Per germline, CDR1 SGHAT and CDR2 FQNNGV. J gave up 4 bases and V 3 bases, and 6 bases lay outside the gene matches. The CDR3 is CASSLERGGPYEQYF. In DNA form, the CDR3 reads TGTGCCAGCAGCTTGGAGCGGGGGGGCCCGTACGAGCAGTACTTC.

The chain combines TRBV7-2 with TRBJ2-1; 12 bases agree with TRBD2. The germline CDR1 and CDR2 sequences are SGHTA and FQGNSA. The CDR3 sequence is 17 residues long. J was trimmed by 0 bases and V by 5 bases; bases with no gene match: 5. In nucleotides, the CDR3 is TGTGCCAGCAGCGCTAGCGGGGGGGCGAGCTCCTACAATGAGCAGTTCTTC. This codes for CASSASGGASSYNEQFF.

The gene calls are TRBV11-2 and TRBJ1-6, with D maybe TRBD1 (6 bases). V lost 4 bases to trimming and J lost 8 bases, with 15 bases between them. The CDR3 spans 15 residues. Germline assignment: CDR1 SGHAT and CDR2 FQNNGV. The CDR3 is CASSSQGMGYSPLHF. The CDR3 region has the DNA TGTGCCAGCAGCTCTCAGGGGATGGGTTATTCACCCCTCCACTTT.

The rearrangement uses TRBV30 and TRBJ2-1; 11 bases are shared with TRBD1. V lost 7 bases, J lost 9 bases, and 8 bases stayed unmatched. Germline V gene lookup returns CDR1 GTSNPN and CDR2 SVGIG (reference sequence). The CDR3 contains 13 residues. The CDR3: CASRDRGFLEQFF. CDR3 in DNA: TGTGCCTCTCGGGACAGGGGGTTTCTTGAGCAGTTCTTC.

V is TRBV9 and J is TRBJ1-1; D possibly corresponds to TRBD1 (6 bases). Per the germline V gene, CDR1 is SGDLS and CDR2 is YYNGEE. Between the trimmed V and J ends, which lost 4 bases and 8 bases, there was a span of 24 bases. This CDR3 is built from 16 residues. CDR3 region: CASSPPFIQGDGEAFF. As DNA, the CDR3 is TGTGCCAGCAGCCCACCCTTTATACAGGGCGATGGCGAAGCTTTCTTT.